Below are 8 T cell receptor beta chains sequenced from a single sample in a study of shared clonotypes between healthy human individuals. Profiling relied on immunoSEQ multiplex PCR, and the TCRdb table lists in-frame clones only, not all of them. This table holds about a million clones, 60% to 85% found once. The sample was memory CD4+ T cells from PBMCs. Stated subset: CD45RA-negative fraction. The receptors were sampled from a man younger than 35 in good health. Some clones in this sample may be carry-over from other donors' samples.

The CDR3 nucleotides are TGTGCCACCAGCAGCGGTGGGACGGTTATCGAGACCCAGTACTTC. Its protein product is CATSSGGTVIETQYF. The genes are TRBV15 and TRBJ2-5; D possibly matches TRBD1 or TRBD2 (5 bases each). Per germline, CDR1 LNHNV and CDR2 YYDKDF (reference sequence). The CDR3 extends over 15 amino acids. The V and J ends lost 3 bases and 5 bases respectively, with 16 bases between them.

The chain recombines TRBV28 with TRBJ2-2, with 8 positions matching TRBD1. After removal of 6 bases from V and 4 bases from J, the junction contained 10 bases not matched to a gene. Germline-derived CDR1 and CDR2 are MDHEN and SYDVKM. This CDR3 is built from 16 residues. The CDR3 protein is CASRLQGARGTGELFF. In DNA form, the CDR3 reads TGTGCCAGCAGACTGCAGGGGGCGCGGGGCACCGGGGAGCTGTTTTTT.

CDR3 bases: TGTGCCAGCAGCAAAGAGCGGGACTCCGGGGGGCGAGAAAAACTGTTTTTT. Amino acids: CASSKERDSGGREKLFF. The chain is built from TRBV21-1 and TRBJ1-4. TRBV21-1 is recorded as a pseudogene. The CDR3 spans 17 residues.

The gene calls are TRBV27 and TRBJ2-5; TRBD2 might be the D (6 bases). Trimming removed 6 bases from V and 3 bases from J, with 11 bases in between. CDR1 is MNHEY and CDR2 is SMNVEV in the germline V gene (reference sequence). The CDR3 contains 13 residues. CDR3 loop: CASSLANKETQYF. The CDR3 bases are TGTGCCAGCAGCCTAGCGAATAAAGAGACCCAGTACTTC.

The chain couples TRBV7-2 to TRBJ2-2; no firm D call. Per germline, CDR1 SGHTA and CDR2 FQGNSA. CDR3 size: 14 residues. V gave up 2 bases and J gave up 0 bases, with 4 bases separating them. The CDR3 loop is CASSLRSNTGELFF. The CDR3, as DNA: TGTGCCAGCAGCTTACGATCGAACACCGGGGAGCTGTTTTTT.

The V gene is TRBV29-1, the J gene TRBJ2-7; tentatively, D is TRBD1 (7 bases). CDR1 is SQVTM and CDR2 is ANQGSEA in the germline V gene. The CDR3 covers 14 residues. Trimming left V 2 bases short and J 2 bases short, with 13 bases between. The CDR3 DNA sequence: TGCAGCGTTGAATATGGAGGGGGCCCCTACGAGCAGTACTTC. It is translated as CSVEYGGGPYEQYF.

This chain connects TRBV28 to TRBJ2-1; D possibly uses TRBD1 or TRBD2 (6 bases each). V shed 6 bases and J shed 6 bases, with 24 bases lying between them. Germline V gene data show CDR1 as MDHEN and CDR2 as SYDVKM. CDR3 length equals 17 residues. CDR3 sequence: CASRGLLTGPRGNEQFF. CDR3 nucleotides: TGTGCCAGCAGGGGACTTCTCACCGGGCCCAGGGGCAATGAGCAGTTCTTC.

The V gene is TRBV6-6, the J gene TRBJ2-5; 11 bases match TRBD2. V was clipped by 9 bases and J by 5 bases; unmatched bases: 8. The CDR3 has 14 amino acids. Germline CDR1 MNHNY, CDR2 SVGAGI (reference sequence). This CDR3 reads CASHTSGSFETQYF. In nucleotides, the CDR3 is TGTGCCAGTCATACTAGCGGGAGTTTCGAGACCCAGTACTTC.